This note documents a single T cell receptor (beta chain) sequence. The antigen is unknown. J was trimmed by 2 bases and V by 6 bases; bases with no gene match: 14. Germline V gene data show CDR1 as SEHNR and CDR2 as FQNEAQ (reference sequence). CDR3 length equals 17 residues. Clones were read by immunoSEQ multiplex PCR, and TCRdb kept only the in-frame ones, dropping some. Here the sample spans 140,000 or so clones, just over 85% being singletons. The data stem from a study of T cell responses to AZD1222 COVID-19 vaccine. General study points: Spike-specific TCR depth and breadth grew after two AZD1222 doses.

The input for sequencing was peripheral blood, taken 28 days after the second AZD1222 dose. This clonotype originated in an adult who received the AZD1222 COVID-19 vaccine. The genes are TRBV7-9 and TRBJ2-7; 9 nucleotides agree with TRBD1. Written as DNA, the CDR3 is TGTGCCAGCAGAATCACGGGACAGGGACCTTACCCCTACGAGCAGTACTTC. Protein: CASRITGQGPYPYEQYF.